Below are 22 T cell receptor beta chains sequenced from a single sample in a study of shared clonotypes between healthy human individuals (dated by TCRdb to 2018 to 2020). The library relied on the immunoSEQ multiplex PCR assay. TCRdb provides this immuneACCESS table in a form limited to in-frame rearrangements. Some clones are lacking; in checked studies, under half of them reflect an unresolved V gene, and why the rest are absent is not known. Recorded for this sample are 950,000 to 1,300,000 clones; about 76% of them occurred a single time. The top ten clonotypes cover around 1.5% of the sample. The material sequenced was memory CD4+ T cells sorted from blood. Read against the paper, the sample's cell subset or site label means: CD45RA-negative fraction. The source of these receptors is a man aged 18-30 years in good health.

This chain uses TRBV6-1 with TRBJ1-5; D is possibly TRBD1 (6 bases). The germline V gene encodes CDR1 MNHNS and CDR2 SASEGT. The CDR3 has 16 residues. Trimming shortened V by 2 bases and J by 3 bases, and 14 bases separated the two germline ends. The CDR3 protein is CASSEPPTGINQPQHF. The CDR3 DNA follows: TGTGCCAGCAGTGAACCTCCGACAGGAATCAATCAGCCCCAGCATTTT.

The rearrangement links TRBV7-2 to TRBJ2-1; 8 nucleotides align to TRBD2. The junction had 16 bases not matched to a gene; V was cut back by 3 bases and J by 9 bases. CDR3 size: 17 residues. The germline CDR1 and CDR2 sequences are SGHTA and FQGNSA. In DNA, the CDR3 is TGTGCCAGCAGCTTCTCCTCGGTGGCGGGGGGCCCCGGTGAGCAGTTCTTC. Protein product: CASSFSSVAGGPGEQFF.

The genes are TRBV27 and TRBJ2-3; TRBD2 aligns across 8 bases. The CDR3 covers 14 residues. V trimming: 8 bases; J trimming: 2 bases; junction bases outside the gene matches: 6. Germline values: CDR1 MNHEY, CDR2 SMNVEV (reference sequence). The CDR3 nucleotides read TGTGCCAGCGGGGCGGGGGGAGTCACAGATACGCAGTATTTT. Translation gives CASGAGGVTDTQYF.

The chain has TRBV4-1 and TRBJ1-1; 9 positions match TRBD1. With 1 base clipped from V and 3 bases from J, the junction kept 0 bases outside the gene matches. This CDR3 comprises 14 residues. The germline V gene has CDR1 MGHRA and CDR2 YSYEKL. CDR3 in amino acids: CASSQGTGDTEAFF. Written as DNA, the CDR3 is TGCGCCAGCAGCCAAGGGACAGGGGACACTGAAGCTTTCTTT.

This chain connects TRBV30 to TRBJ1-2; D uncertain. CDR1 is GTSNPN, CDR2 SVGIG, per germline (reference sequence). This CDR3 region has 13 residues. V lost 3 bases to trimming and J lost 8 bases, with 16 bases between them. CDR3 bases: TGTGCCTGGAGGGCGGGTATGAACTCCGGCTACACCTTC. Encoded protein: CAWRAGMNSGYTF.

The chain carries TRBV5-1 and TRBJ2-5; TRBD1 is a possible D gene (6 bases). This CDR3 contains 14 residues. Germline V lookup: CDR1 SGHRS, CDR2 YFSETQ. The V end lost 0 bases, the J end lost 7 bases, and 13 bases lay between the germline ends. The CDR3 sequence: CASSLETGRATQYF. CDR3 nucleotides: TGCGCCAGCAGCTTGGAGACAGGAAGGGCGACCCAGTACTTC.

The V and J genes are TRBV2 and TRBJ1-5; D is unresolved. V lost 8 bases, J lost 6 bases, and 14 bases lay in between. Germline CDR1 and CDR2: SNHLY and FYNNEI. This CDR3 is 13 amino acids long. The CDR3 loop reads CASLKVVGQPQHF. CDR3 bases: TGTGCCAGCCTAAAGGTAGTCGGTCAGCCCCAGCATTTT.

The V gene is TRBV6-6, the J gene TRBJ2-7; D is unclear. CDR1 and CDR2 (germline): MNHNY, SVGAGI (reference sequence). The CDR3 spans 12 residues. V was shortened by 6 bases and J by 9 bases, with 15 bases between the two germline ends. The CDR3 DNA sequence: TGTGCCAGCAGGGGCACCACCACAAGGCAGTACTTC. The encoded protein is CASRGTTTRQYF.

The chain joins TRBV6-6 to TRBJ1-1; no clear D. V was clipped by 4 bases and J by 6 bases, with 12 bases between them. This CDR3 is 13 amino acids long. Germline CDR1 MNHNY, CDR2 SVGAGI (reference sequence). CDR3 DNA: TGTGCCAGCAGTTCGGCCGGAGGATCTGAAGCTTTCTTT. Translating gives CASSSAGGSEAFF.

The V call is TRBV2, the J call TRBJ2-2; D is unclear. CDR1 and CDR2 from the germline V gene are SNHLY and FYNNEI. This CDR3 has 15 amino acids. The germline V and J ends were trimmed by 8 bases and 0 bases, with 13 bases remaining between them. CDR3 DNA sequence: TGTGCCAGCCGTGCATTGCAAACGAACACCGGGGAGCTGTTTTTT. Protein product: CASRALQTNTGELFF.

The V call is TRBV5-1, the J call TRBJ2-7, with TRBD1 identical over 10 bases. Looked up from germline, CDR1 is SGHRS and CDR2 is YFSETQ. The CDR3 runs 15 residues. Losses at the gene ends were 0 bases for V and 5 bases for J; bases not matched to a gene: 5. CDR3 sequence: CASSLDGQGVNEQYF. The DNA of the CDR3 is TGCGCCAGCAGCTTGGACGGACAGGGGGTGAACGAGCAGTACTTC.

V usage is TRBV9 and J usage is TRBJ1-5, with a weak D call TRBD1 (6 bases). This CDR3 comprises 15 residues. Germline CDR1 reads SGDLS; CDR2 reads YYNGEE. The germline V and J ends were trimmed by 0 bases and 4 bases, with 11 bases remaining between them. For the CDR3, the DNA is TGTGCCAGCAGCGTAGAGGACAGTGGAAATCAGCCCCAGCATTTT. Amino acids: CASSVEDSGNQPQHF.

This clone showed up many times. The rearrangement links TRBV9 to TRBJ2-5; D is perhaps TRBD1 (6 bases). The germline V gene encodes CDR1 SGDLS and CDR2 YYNGEE. V was pared by 3 bases and J by 5 bases, with 17 bases between. This CDR3 comprises 15 residues. The CDR3, as DNA: TGTGCCAGCAGCGCTGTGACAGGCGGGCAGGAGACCCAGTACTTC. Translating it yields CASSAVTGGQETQYF.

In this sample, this clone turned up once. This chain joins TRBV5-1 and TRBJ2-7, with D perhaps matching TRBD1 or TRBD2 (5 bases each). The germline V gene encodes CDR1 SGHRS and CDR2 YFSETQ. CDR3 length: 17 residues. Trimming stripped 3 bases from V and 2 bases from J, with 21 bases between. CDR3: CASSWGWGWDATYEQYF. CDR3 coding DNA: TGCGCCAGCAGCTGGGGGTGGGGCTGGGACGCTACCTACGAGCAGTACTTC.

The chain links TRBV25-1 to TRBJ2-5, with 7 bases fitting TRBD1. V shed 4 bases and J 7 bases; nucleotides not matched to a gene: 9. The CDR3 has 14 amino acids. Germline values: CDR1 MGHDK, CDR2 SYGVNS. The CDR3 nucleotides are TGTGCCAGCAGTGCACCTACAGGGGATGCGACCCAGTACTTC. Its protein product is CASSAPTGDATQYF.

This clone was observed once. The genes are TRBV6-1 and TRBJ2-1, with TRBD2 matching 9 bases. CDR1 is MNHNS, CDR2 SASEGT, per germline. This CDR3 has 15 amino acids. J lost 4 bases, V lost 5 bases, and 6 bases had no gene match. This CDR3 is CASSRAAGGYNEQFF. The DNA of the CDR3 is TGTGCCAGCAGTAGGGCAGCGGGGGGATACAATGAGCAGTTCTTC.

The rearrangement joins TRBV5-1 to TRBJ1-1; D is ambiguous. CDR3 length: 13 amino acids. CDR1 and CDR2 (germline): SGHRS, YFSETQ. V lost 2 bases to trimming and J lost 2 bases, with 7 bases between them. CDR3 DNA: TGCGCCAGCAGCTTATACATAAACACTGAAGCTTTCTTT. It encodes CASSLYINTEAFF.

The rearrangement uses TRBV18 and TRBJ1-5; 9 nucleotides agree with TRBD1. This CDR3 is 15 amino acids long. Losses at the gene ends were 8 bases for V and 2 bases for J; bases not matched to a gene: 7. The germline V gene has CDR1 KGHSH and CDR2 LQKENI. The CDR3 nucleotides are TGTGCCAGCGCGGCGGGACAGGGAGGCAATCAGCCCCAGCATTTT. Its translation is CASAAGQGGNQPQHF.

The CDR3 DNA reads TGTGCCAGTAGTACCTGGAGGGGGGTAAACACCGGGGAGCTGTTTTTT. It translates to CASSTWRGVNTGELFF. The V call is TRBV19, the J call TRBJ2-2; D is possibly TRBD1 or TRBD2 (6 bases each). The germline V gene has CDR1 LNHDA and CDR2 SQIVND (reference sequence). V was pared by 4 bases and J by 2 bases, with 14 bases between. This CDR3 is 16 amino acids long.

The chain carries TRBV5-6 and TRBJ2-2; D gene ambiguous. V shed 3 bases and J shed 5 bases, with 17 bases lying between them. Germline lookup yields CDR1 SGHDT and CDR2 YYEEEE. There are 16 residues in the CDR3. CDR3 sequence (DNA): TGTGCCAGCAGCTCCCTCTCGGCTATAGGAACCGGGGAGCTGTTTTTT. The encoded protein is CASSSLSAIGTGELFF.

The genes are TRBV19 and TRBJ2-2; TRBD1 agrees at 7 bases. Looked up from germline, CDR1 is LNHDA and CDR2 is SQIVND (reference sequence). The CDR3 extends over 16 amino acids. Germline trimming cut 1 base from V and 4 bases from J; bases unmatched to any gene: 6. The CDR3 DNA is TGTGCCAGTAGTATAGGACAGGGTGGGGTCACCGGGGAGCTGTTTTTT. Its translation: CASSIGQGGVTGELFF.

As regards this clone: In the same sample, other DNA sequences code for this CDR3. The chain combines TRBV18 with TRBJ2-3; tentative D call: TRBD2 (7 bases). The CDR3 runs 16 residues. Trimming pared 6 bases from V and 0 bases from J, leaving 16 bases between. CDR1 KGHSH and CDR2 LQKENI come from the germline V gene. CDR3 bases: TGTGCCAGCTCCCCCCTGGGAGGGGGAAGCACAGATACGCAGTATTTT. This encodes CASSPLGGGSTDTQYF.